The 14 T cell receptor beta chains given below trace back to one sample, sequenced in a study of blood T cell repertoires in COVID-19. Clones were sequenced by immunoSEQ multiplex PCR, and TCRdb holds only the in-frame ones, with some missing. In the table there are approximately 140,000 clones, around nine tenths of which are singletons. Sample: peripheral blood. The receptor source for this set is a woman in her 40s with acute or convalescent COVID-19.

The V call is TRBV19, the J call TRBJ1-6; D is unclear. The CDR3 covers 13 residues. CDR1 and CDR2 from the germline V gene are LNHDA and SQIVND (reference sequence). Trimming removed 5 bases at V and 4 bases at J, with 6 bases between. The CDR3 DNA reads as TGTGCCAGTAGTTCCGTGTATAATTCACCCCTCCACTTT. It codes for CASSSVYNSPLHF. The whole variable domain, filled in from reference TRBV19 and TRBJ1-6, reads DGGITQSPKYLFRKEGQNVTLSCEQNLNHDAMYWYRQDPGQGLRLIYYSQIVNDFQKGDIAEGYSVSREKKESFPLTVTSAQKNPTAFYLCASSSVYNSPLHFGNGTRLTVT.

The rearrangement links TRBV4-3 to TRBJ2-7; 7 bases are a match to TRBD1. J gave up 2 bases and V 1 base, and 5 bases lay outside the gene matches. The germline V gene encodes CDR1 LGHNA and CDR2 YSLEER. This CDR3 region has 15 residues. The CDR3 DNA reads as TGCGCCAGCAGCCAAGCAAGGACAGGTCCCTACGAGCAGTACTTC. Protein: CASSQARTGPYEQYF.

This clone was seen a handful of times. The chain joins TRBV19 to TRBJ2-2, with 10 bases fitting TRBD2. Germline V lookup: CDR1 LNHDA, CDR2 SQIVND (reference sequence). This CDR3 is 15 amino acids long. The ends lost 5 bases at V and 3 bases at J; junction bases unmatched: 3. DNA of the CDR3: TGTGCCAGTAGTCGGACTAGCGGAGACACCGGGGAGCTGTTTTTT. Protein product: CASSRTSGDTGELFF.

The J gene is TRBJ1-5, the V gene TRBV4-2, with TRBD1 as a possible D gene (5 bases). Germline V gene lookup returns CDR1 LGHNA and CDR2 YNFKEQ. The CDR3 covers 14 residues. The germline V and J ends were trimmed by 3 bases and 11 bases, with 17 bases remaining between them. The CDR3 region is CASSQEGPSMAQHF. DNA of the CDR3: TGTGCCAGCAGCCAGGAGGGGCCATCGATGGCCCAGCATTTT.

This rearrangement joins TRBV9 to TRBJ1-1; 10 bases are a match to TRBD1. The germline CDR1 and CDR2 sequences are SGDLS and YYNGEE. J was trimmed by 4 bases and V by 4 bases; bases with no gene match: 4. The CDR3 is 14 amino acids. For the CDR3, the DNA is TGTGCCAGCAGCCGACAGGGGGCAGGCACTGAAGCTTTCTTT. Its translation: CASSRQGAGTEAFF.

The J gene is TRBJ1-6, the V gene TRBV10-3, with 12 bases lining up with TRBD1. The V segment lost 4 bases and the J segment 10 bases; nucleotides outside the gene matches: 2. This CDR3 region has 14 residues. Germline-derived CDR1 and CDR2 are ENHRY and SYGVKD. CDR3 bases: TGTGCCATCAGTGGGGACAGGGGGCGATCACCCCTCCACTTT. This encodes CAISGDRGRSPLHF.

This clone was seen a handful of times. The sample carries other DNA sequences with the same CDR3. The DNA for the CDR3 is TGTGCCAGCAGTTCCGGACAGGGTGGAAAACTGTTTTTT. Its translation is CASSSGQGGKLFF. This chain joins TRBV28 and TRBJ1-4, with 8 bases identical to TRBD1. CDR3 length equals 13 residues. With 4 bases clipped from V and 10 bases from J, the junction kept 5 bases outside the gene matches. Germline-derived CDR1 and CDR2 are MDHEN and SYDVKM.

This clone was observed a few times. The chain uses TRBV6-5 and TRBJ2-2; TRBD1 is a possible D gene (5 bases). The V and J ends lost 6 bases and 8 bases respectively, with 10 bases between them. Germline lookup yields CDR1 MNHEY and CDR2 SVGAGI. CDR3 length: 12 residues. CDR3 protein: CASRTRVGELFF. The CDR3 DNA is TGTGCCAGCAGGACCAGGGTGGGGGAGCTGTTTTTT.

This chain links TRBV6-5 with TRBJ2-7, with 11 bases lining up with TRBD2. The CDR3 runs to 15 residues. Germline CDR1 reads MNHEY; CDR2 reads SVGAGI. V shed 6 bases, J shed 2 bases, and the junction held 6 bases outside the gene matches. The CDR3 coding sequence is TGTGCCAGCAGACTGACTAGCGGGAACCCCTACGAGCAGTACTTC. Its translation is CASRLTSGNPYEQYF.

This clone appeared a few times. The V and J genes are TRBV19 and TRBJ2-7; TRBD2 is a possible D gene (5 bases). The ends were cut back, 5 bases at V and 5 bases at J, with 7 bases in the middle. The germline V gene encodes CDR1 LNHDA and CDR2 SQIVND (reference sequence). The CDR3 contains 11 residues. DNA of the CDR3: TGTGCCAGTAGTGCCGGGGACGAGCAGTACTTC. This codes for CASSAGDEQYF.

This chain joins TRBV6-2 or TRBV6-3 and TRBJ2-4; D possibly corresponds to TRBD1 (6 bases). The CDR3 runs 15 residues. The V gene lost 3 bases and the J gene lost 10 bases, with 19 bases spanning the gap. CDR1 MNHEY and CDR2 SVGEGT come from the germline V gene. Written as DNA, the CDR3 is TGTGCCAGCAGTTATGACAGGTCGGGGTTTAGGATTCAGTACTTC. It encodes CASSYDRSGFRIQYF.

The chain joins TRBV7-9 to TRBJ2-7; D gene uncertain. Germline CDR1 and CDR2: SEHNR and FQNEAQ (reference sequence). Trimming removed 1 base from V and 0 bases from J, with 13 bases in between. The CDR3 spans 16 residues. The CDR3 nucleotides read TGTGCCAGCAGCTTAGGCGGTTCAGCCCACTCCTACGAGCAGTACTTC. It encodes CASSLGGSAHSYEQYF.

The V and J genes are TRBV16 and TRBJ1-5; 8 positions match TRBD1. V lost 2 bases and J lost 7; bases outside the gene matches: 4. The CDR3 has 14 residues. The germline V gene has CDR1 KGHSY and CDR2 FQNENV. Written as DNA, the CDR3 is TGTGCCAGCAGCCAACAGGGGGCAGGACAGCCCCAGCATTTT. Encoded protein: CASSQQGAGQPQHF.

This sequence joins TRBV6-5 and TRBJ1-1; D may be TRBD1 (5 bases). This CDR3 contains 14 residues. V was cut by 4 bases and J by 5 bases, with 14 bases left in between. CDR1 is MNHEY, CDR2 SVGAGI, per germline. The CDR3 sequence is CASSLIGARTEAFF. The CDR3, as DNA: TGTGCCAGCAGTTTAATAGGGGCGCGAACTGAAGCTTTCTTT.